This T cell receptor (beta chain) was obtained from a study of OX40 agonist ivuxolimab in advanced cancers. Whole-study findings and limits: At 0.1 to 3.0 mg/kg and by week 6, clonal expansion occurred in CD4+ and CD8+ blood T cells.

This table comes from immunoSEQ multiplex PCR, and its TCRdb copy is limited to in-frame clones, with some not included. The sample contains around 30,000 clones, 91% of which appear only once. In regard to this clone: Antigen: not known.

The germline CDR1 and CDR2 sequences are SGHRS and YFSETQ. V was cut by 0 bases and J by 6 bases, with 12 bases left in between. The CDR3 contains 15 residues. The sample in question was CD4+ or CD8+ T cells sorted from blood, obtained in a trial of the OX40 agonist ivuxolimab. V gene TRBV5-1 combines with J gene TRBJ2-2; tentatively, D is TRBD1 (6 bases). This TCR was sampled from an adult with an advanced solid tumor such as melanoma, head and neck, liver or kidney cancer. CDR3 sequence: CASSLGMGAAGELFF. Here the CDR3 DNA reads TGCGCCAGCAGCTTGGGAATGGGGGCCGCCGGGGAGCTGTTTTTT.